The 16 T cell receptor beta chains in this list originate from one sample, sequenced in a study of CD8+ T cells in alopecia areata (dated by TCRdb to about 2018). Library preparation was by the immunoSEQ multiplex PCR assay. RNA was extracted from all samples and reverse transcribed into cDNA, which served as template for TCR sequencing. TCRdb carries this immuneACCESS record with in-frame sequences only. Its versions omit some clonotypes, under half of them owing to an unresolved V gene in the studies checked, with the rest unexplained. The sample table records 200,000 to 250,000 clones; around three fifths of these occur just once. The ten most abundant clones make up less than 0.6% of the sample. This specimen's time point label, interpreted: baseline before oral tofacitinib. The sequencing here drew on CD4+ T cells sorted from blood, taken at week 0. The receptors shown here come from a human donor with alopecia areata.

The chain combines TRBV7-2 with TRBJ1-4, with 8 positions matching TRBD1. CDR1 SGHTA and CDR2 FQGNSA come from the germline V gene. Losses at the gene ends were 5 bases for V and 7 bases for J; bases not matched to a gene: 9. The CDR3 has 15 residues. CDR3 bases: TGTGCCAGCAGCACGAGTGGACAGGGTGGTGAAAAACTGTTTTTT. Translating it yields CASSTSGQGGEKLFF.

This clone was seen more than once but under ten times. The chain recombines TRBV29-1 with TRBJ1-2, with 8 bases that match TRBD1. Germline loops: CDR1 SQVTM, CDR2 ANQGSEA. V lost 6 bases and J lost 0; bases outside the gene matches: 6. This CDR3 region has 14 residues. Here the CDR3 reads CSVDRDRANYGYTF. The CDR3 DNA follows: TGCAGCGTGGACAGGGACAGAGCTAACTATGGCTACACCTTC.

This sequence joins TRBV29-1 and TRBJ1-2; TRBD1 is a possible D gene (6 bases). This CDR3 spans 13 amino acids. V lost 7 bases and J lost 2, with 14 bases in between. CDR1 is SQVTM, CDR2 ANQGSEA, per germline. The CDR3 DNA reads TGCAGCGCCACAGGGTCCGGAAACTATGGCTACACCTTC. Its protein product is CSATGSGNYGYTF.

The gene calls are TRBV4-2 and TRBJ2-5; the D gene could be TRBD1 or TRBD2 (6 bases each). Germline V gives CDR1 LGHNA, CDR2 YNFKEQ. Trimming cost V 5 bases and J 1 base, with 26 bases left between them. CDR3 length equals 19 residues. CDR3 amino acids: CASSFGSSTAGQLQETQYF. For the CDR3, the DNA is TGTGCCAGCAGCTTTGGCTCGTCCACGGCGGGACAACTCCAAGAGACCCAGTACTTC.

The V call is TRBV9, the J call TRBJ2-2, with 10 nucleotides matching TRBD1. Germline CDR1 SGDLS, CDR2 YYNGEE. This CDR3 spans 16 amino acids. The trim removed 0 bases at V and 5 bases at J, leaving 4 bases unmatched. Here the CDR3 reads CASSVAGTGVTGELFF. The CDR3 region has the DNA TGTGCCAGCAGCGTAGCTGGGACAGGGGTTACCGGGGAGCTGTTTTTT.

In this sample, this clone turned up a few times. For the CDR3, the DNA is TGCAGCGCCGTAGGACAGTCGGTTTGGGAGACCCAGTACTTC. Translating it yields CSAVGQSVWETQYF. This sequence joins TRBV29-1 and TRBJ2-5; tentatively, D is TRBD1 (6 bases). The V gene's germline CDR1 is SQVTM and CDR2 ANQGSEA. The CDR3 extends over 14 amino acids. Trimming shortened V by 7 bases and J by 5 bases, and 20 bases separated the two germline ends.

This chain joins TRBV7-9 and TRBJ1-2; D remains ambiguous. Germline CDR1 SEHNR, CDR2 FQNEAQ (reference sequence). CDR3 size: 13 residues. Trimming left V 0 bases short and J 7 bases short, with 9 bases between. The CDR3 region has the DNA TGTGCCAGCAGCTTAGCAGAGGAAAGTGGCTACACCTTC. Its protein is CASSLAEESGYTF.

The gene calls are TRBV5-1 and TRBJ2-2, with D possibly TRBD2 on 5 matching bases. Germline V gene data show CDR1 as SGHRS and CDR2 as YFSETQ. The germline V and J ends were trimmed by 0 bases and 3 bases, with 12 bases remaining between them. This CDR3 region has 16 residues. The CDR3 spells CASSLALDGDTGELFF. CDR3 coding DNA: TGCGCCAGCAGCTTGGCCTTGGACGGGGACACCGGGGAGCTGTTTTTT.

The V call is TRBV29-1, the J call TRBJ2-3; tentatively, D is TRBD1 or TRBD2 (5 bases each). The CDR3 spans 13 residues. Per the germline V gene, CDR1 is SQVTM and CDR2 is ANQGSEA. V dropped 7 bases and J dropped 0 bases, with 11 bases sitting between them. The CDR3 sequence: CSAGTSSTDTQYF. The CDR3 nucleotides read TGCAGCGCCGGGACCTCTAGCACAGATACGCAGTATTTT.

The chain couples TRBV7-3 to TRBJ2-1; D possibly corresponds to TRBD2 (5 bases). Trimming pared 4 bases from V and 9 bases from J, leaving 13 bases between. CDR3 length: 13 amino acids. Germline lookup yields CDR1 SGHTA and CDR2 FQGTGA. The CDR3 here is CASSSPIRGEQFF. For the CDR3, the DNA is TGTGCCAGCAGCTCCCCCATCCGGGGTGAGCAGTTCTTC.

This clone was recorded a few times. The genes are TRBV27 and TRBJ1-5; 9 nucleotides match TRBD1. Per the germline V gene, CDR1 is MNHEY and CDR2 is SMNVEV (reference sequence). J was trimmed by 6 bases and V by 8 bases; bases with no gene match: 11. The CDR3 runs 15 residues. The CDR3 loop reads CASGPGGTGFQPQHF. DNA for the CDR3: TGTGCCAGCGGGCCCGGCGGGACAGGGTTTCAGCCCCAGCATTTT.

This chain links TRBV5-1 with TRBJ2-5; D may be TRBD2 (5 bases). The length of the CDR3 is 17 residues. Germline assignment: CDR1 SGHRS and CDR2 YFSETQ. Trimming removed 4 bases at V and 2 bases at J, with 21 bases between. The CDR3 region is CASSPFALAGSQETQYF. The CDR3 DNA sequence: TGCGCCAGCAGCCCCTTTGCGTTGGCGGGTTCACAAGAGACCCAGTACTTC.

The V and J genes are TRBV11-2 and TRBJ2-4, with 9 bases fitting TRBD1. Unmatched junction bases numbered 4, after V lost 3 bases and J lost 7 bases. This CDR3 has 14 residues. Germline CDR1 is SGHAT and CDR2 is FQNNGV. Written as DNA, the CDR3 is TGTGCCAGCAGCTTGTCTGACAGGGGGAACATTCAGTACTTC. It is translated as CASSLSDRGNIQYF.

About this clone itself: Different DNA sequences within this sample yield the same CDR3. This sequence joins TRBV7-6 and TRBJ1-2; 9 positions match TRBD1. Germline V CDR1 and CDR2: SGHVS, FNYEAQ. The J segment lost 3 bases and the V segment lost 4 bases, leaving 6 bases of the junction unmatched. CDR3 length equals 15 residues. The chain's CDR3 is CASSSGQGGHYGYTF. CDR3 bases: TGTGCCAGCAGCTCGGGACAGGGAGGCCACTATGGCTACACCTTC.

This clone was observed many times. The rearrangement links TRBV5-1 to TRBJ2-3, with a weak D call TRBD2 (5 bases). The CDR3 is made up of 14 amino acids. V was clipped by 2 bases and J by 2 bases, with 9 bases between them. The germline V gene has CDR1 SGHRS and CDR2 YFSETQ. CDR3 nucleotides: TGCGCCAGCAGCTTCGGGGTATTCACAGATACGCAGTATTTT. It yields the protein CASSFGVFTDTQYF. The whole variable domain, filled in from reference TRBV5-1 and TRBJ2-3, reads KAGVTQTPRYLIKTRGQQVTLSCSPISGHRSVSWYQQTPGQGLQFLFEYFSETQRNKGNFPGRFSGRQFSNSRSEMNVSTLELGDSALYLCASSFGVFTDTQYFGPGTRLTVL.

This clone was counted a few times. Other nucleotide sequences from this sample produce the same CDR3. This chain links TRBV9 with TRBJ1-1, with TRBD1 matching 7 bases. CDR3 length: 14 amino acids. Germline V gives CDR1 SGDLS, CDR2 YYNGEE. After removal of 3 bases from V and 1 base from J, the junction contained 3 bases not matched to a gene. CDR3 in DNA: TGTGCCAGCAGCGCCCAGGGGGGGAACACTGAAGCTTTCTTT. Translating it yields CASSAQGGNTEAFF.